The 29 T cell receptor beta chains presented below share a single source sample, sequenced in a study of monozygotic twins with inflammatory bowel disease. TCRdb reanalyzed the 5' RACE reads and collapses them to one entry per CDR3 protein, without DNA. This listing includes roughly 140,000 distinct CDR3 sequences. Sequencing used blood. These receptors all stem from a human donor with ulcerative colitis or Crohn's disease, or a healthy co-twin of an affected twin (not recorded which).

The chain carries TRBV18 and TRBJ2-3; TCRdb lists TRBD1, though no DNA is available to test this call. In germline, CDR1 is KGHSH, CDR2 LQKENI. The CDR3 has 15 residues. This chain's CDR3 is CASSPGRGGTDTQYF.

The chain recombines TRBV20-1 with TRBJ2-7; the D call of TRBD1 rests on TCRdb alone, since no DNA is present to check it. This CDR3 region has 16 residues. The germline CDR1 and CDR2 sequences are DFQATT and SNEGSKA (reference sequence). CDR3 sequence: CSARDPRSLGLYEQYF.

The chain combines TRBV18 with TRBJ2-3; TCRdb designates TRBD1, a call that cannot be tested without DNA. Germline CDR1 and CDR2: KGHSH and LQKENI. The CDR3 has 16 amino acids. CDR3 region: CASSPPGRVDTDTQYF.

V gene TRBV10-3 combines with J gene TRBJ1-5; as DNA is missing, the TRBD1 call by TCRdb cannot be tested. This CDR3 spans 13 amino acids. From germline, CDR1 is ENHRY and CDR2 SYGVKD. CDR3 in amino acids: CAITQDPDQPQHF.

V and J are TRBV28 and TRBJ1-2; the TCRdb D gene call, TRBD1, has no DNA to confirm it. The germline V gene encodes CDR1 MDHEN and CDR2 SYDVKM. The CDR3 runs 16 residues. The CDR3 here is CASSLLPGASYYGYTF.

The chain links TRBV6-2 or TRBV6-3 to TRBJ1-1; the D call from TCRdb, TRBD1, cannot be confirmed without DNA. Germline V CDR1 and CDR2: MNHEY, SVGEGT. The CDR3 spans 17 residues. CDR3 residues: CASSSFVQGVKNTEAFF.

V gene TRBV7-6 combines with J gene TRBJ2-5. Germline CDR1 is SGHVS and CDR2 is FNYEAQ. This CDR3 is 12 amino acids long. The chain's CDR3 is CASSLFVETQYF. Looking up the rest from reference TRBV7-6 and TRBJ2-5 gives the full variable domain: GAGVSQSPRYKVTKRGQDVALRCDPISGHVSLYWYRQALGQGPEFLTYFNYEAQQDKSGLPNDRFSAERPEGSISTLTIQRTEQRDSAMYRCASSLFVETQYFGPGTRLLVL.

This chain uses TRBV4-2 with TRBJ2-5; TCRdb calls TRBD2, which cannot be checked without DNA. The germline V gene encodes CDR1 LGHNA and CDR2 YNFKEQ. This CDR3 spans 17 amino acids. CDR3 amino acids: CASSQGAPGLVQETQYF.

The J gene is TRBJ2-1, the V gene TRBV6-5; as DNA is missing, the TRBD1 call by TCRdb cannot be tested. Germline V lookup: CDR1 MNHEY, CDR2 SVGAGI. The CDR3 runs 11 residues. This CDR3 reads CASSEAGREFF.

The chain's CDR3 is CASSPLEFQGNSPLHF. The genes are TRBV18 and TRBJ1-6; as DNA is missing, the TRBD1 call by TCRdb cannot be tested. Per the germline V gene, CDR1 is KGHSH and CDR2 is LQKENI. This CDR3 is 16 amino acids long.

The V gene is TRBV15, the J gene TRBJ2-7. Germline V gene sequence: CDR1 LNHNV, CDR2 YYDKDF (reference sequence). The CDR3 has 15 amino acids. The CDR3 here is CATSRDRQDTYEQYF.

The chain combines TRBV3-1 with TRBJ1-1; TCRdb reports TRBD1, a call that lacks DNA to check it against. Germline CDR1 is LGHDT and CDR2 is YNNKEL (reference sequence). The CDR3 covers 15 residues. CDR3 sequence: CASSQVKTGDTEAFF.

This chain's CDR3 is CASSLSRQGFGEAFF. The chain links TRBV7-2 to TRBJ1-1; TCRdb names TRBD1, which stays unverified in the absence of DNA. CDR3 size: 15 residues. From germline, CDR1 is SGHTA and CDR2 FQGNSA.

The CDR3 sequence is CASSLGSGANVLTF. The J gene is TRBJ2-6, the V gene TRBV7-2. There are 14 residues in the CDR3. Germline V gene lookup returns CDR1 SGHTA and CDR2 FQGNSA.

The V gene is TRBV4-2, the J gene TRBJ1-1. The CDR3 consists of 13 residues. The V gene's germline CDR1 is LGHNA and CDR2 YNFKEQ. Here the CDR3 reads CASSQQDGPEAFF.

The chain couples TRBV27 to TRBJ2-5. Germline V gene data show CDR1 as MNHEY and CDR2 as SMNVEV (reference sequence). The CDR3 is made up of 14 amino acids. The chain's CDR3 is CASSGKGHQETQYF.

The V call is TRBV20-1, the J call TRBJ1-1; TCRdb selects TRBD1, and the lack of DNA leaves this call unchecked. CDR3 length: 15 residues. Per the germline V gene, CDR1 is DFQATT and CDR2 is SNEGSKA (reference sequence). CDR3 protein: CSAPLGGHRGTEAFF.

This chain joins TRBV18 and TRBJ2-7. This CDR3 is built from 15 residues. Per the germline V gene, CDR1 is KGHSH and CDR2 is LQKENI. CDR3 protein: CASSPRLGSGYEQYF.

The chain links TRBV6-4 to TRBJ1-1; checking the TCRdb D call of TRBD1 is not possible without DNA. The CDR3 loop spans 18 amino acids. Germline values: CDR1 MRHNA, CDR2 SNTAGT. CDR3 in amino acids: CASSDVQTGHLVNTEAFF.

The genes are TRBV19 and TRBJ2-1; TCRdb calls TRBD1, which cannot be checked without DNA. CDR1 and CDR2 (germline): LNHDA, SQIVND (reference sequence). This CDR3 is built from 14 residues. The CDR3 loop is CASSEPLGNNEQFF.

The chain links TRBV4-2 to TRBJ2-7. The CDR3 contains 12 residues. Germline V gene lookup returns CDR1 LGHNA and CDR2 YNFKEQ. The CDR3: CASSPNLYEQYF.

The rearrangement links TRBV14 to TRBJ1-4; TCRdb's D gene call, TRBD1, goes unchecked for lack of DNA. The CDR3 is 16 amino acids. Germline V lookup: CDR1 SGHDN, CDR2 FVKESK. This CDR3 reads CASAPLGSGNNEKLFF.

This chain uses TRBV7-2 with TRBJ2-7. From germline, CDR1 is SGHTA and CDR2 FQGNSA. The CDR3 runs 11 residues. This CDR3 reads CASSFSGEQYF.

The CDR3 here is CASSLGPGSSYEQYF. The rearrangement links TRBV5-1 to TRBJ2-7. The CDR3 is 15 amino acids. The V gene's germline CDR1 is SGHRS and CDR2 YFSETQ.

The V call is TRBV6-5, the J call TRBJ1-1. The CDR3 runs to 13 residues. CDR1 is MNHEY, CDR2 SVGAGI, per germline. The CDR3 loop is CASRSLTGTEAFF.

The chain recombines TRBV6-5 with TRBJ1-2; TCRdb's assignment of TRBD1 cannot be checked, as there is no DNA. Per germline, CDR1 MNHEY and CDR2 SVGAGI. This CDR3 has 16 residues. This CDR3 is CASSYSGTVPNYGYTF.

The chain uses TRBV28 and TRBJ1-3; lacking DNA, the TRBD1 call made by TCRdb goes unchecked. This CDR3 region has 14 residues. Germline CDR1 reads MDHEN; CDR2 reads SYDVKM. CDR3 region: CASSSTGTGNTIYF.

The CDR3 sequence: CSARGDRGYTF. V and J are TRBV20-1 and TRBJ1-2. Germline V gene sequence: CDR1 DFQATT, CDR2 SNEGSKA (reference sequence). The CDR3 totals 11 residues.

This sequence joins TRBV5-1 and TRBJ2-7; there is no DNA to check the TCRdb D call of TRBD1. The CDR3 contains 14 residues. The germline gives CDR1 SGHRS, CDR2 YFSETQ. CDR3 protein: CASSLETGVIEQYF.